This T cell receptor (beta chain) appears in the sequencing data of a study of response to subunit inactivated influenza vaccine. Study-level findings and limits: It was suggested by the authors that few new T cells are recruited by each seasonal influenza vaccination.

Trimming took off 3 bases at V and 4 bases at J, with 3 bases between the two ends. Germline V CDR1 and CDR2: SGHDN, FVKESK. The CDR3 covers 11 residues. This clonotype was observed a few times. Its matching antigen is unknown. TCRdb reanalysed the RT-PCR reads using MiXCR and keeps one entry per CDR3 protein. The sample records roughly 670,000 distinct CDR3 sequences, less than 15% being singletons. The TCR comes from a man aged 50 or older who received an inactivated influenza vaccine. The chain carries TRBV14 and TRBJ2-5; the D is unclear. The specimen comprised PBMCs from blood, sampled 14 to 15 days before vaccination. The CDR3 DNA follows: TGTGCCAGCAGCCATATAGAGACCCAGTACTTC. Its protein is CASSHIETQYF.